The 20 T cell receptor beta chains given below trace back to one sample, sequenced in a study of blood T cell repertoires in COVID-19. Profiling relied on immunoSEQ multiplex PCR, and the TCRdb table lists in-frame clones only, not all of them. The repertoire has over 300,000 clones, 80% to 90% of them found once; the top ten carry 2.2%. Sequenced material: PBMCs or T cells enriched from blood (not recorded which). The receptors stem from a young man who had recovered from COVID-19.

V and J are TRBV7-9 and TRBJ1-1; a weak D match, TRBD1 (5 bases). CDR3 length equals 14 residues. Per the germline V gene, CDR1 is SEHNR and CDR2 is FQNEAQ (reference sequence). V shed 6 bases and J shed 3 bases, with 14 bases lying between them. The CDR3 bases are TGTGCCAGCAGACCGGGGGGAGAGCACACTGAAGCTTTCTTT. As protein: CASRPGGEHTEAFF.

The CDR3 DNA follows: TGTGCCAGCAGCCCACGGGGACAGGGTGCCGGGGCGACTGAAGCTTTCTTT. Its translation is CASSPRGQGAGATEAFF. The chain employs TRBV7-3 and TRBJ1-1; TRBD1 matches at 9 bases. The V segment lost 5 bases and the J segment 5 bases; nucleotides outside the gene matches: 15. Germline lookup yields CDR1 SGHTA and CDR2 FQGTGA. The CDR3 loop spans 17 amino acids.

The CDR3 DNA is TGTGCCAGCAGTTCGACCATACAGGGGTATGGCTACACCTTC. This translates into CASSSTIQGYGYTF. The gene calls are TRBV27 and TRBJ1-2, with 7 bases lining up with TRBD1. With V trimmed by 4 bases and J by 5 bases, 7 bases remained unmatched. The germline V gene encodes CDR1 MNHEY and CDR2 SMNVEV (reference sequence). The CDR3 runs 14 residues.

The chain combines TRBV5-4 with TRBJ2-7, with D perhaps TRBD1 (6 bases). Trimming pared 4 bases from V and 2 bases from J, leaving 13 bases between. The germline CDR1 and CDR2 sequences are SGHNT and YYREEE (reference sequence). The CDR3 contains 14 residues. The CDR3 is CASSPRQEAYEQYF. The CDR3 nucleotides are TGTGCCAGCAGCCCGAGACAGGAAGCCTACGAGCAGTACTTC. The whole variable domain, remainder taken from reference TRBV5-4 and TRBJ2-7, is ETGVTQSPTHLIKTRGQQVTLRCSSQSGHNTVSWYQQALGQGPQFIFQYYREEENGRGNFPPRFSGLQFPNYSSELNVNALELDDSALYLCASSPRQEAYEQYFGPGTRLTVT.

The rearrangement links TRBV6-5 to TRBJ2-1, with unresolved D. This CDR3 region has 15 residues. The V and J ends lost 2 bases and 0 bases respectively, with 8 bases between them. Germline V CDR1 and CDR2: MNHEY, SVGAGI. CDR3 nucleotide sequence: TGTGCCAGCAGTTACGGCCTAGACTCCTACAATGAGCAGTTCTTC. Translated, it gives CASSYGLDSYNEQFF.

The chain links TRBV5-4 to TRBJ2-1; TRBD1 aligns across 9 bases. The V gene end was trimmed by 4 bases and the J gene end by 1 base; junction bases not matched to a gene: 6. The CDR3 has 16 residues. The germline CDR1 and CDR2 sequences are SGHNT and YYREEE (reference sequence). In DNA form, the CDR3 reads TGTGCCAGCAGCGAAGGACAGGGGCGGTCCTACAATGAGCAGTTCTTC. It is translated as CASSEGQGRSYNEQFF.

The V call is TRBV29-1, the J call TRBJ2-1; no clear D gene. This CDR3 spans 15 amino acids. The V gene's germline CDR1 is SQVTM and CDR2 ANQGSEA. Trimming cost V 4 bases and J 0 bases, with 13 bases left between them. CDR3 coding DNA: TGCAGCGTTGTCGGTTCACCAAGCTCCTACAATGAGCAGTTCTTC. Residues: CSVVGSPSSYNEQFF.

This clone was seen a few times. The rearrangement links TRBV25-1 to TRBJ2-7, with 12 bases aligning to TRBD1. V dropped 3 bases and J dropped 5; count of bases not matched to a gene: 8. Per germline, CDR1 MGHDK and CDR2 SYGVNS. The CDR3 spans 16 residues. The CDR3 loop is CASSDTPGQGAHEQYF. The CDR3 DNA sequence: TGTGCCAGCAGTGATACTCCGGGACAGGGGGCACACGAGCAGTACTTC.

The gene calls are TRBV2 and TRBJ1-5; 8 nucleotides agree with TRBD1. Germline values: CDR1 SNHLY, CDR2 FYNNEI. CDR3 length: 13 amino acids. V was clipped by 6 bases and J by 3 bases; unmatched bases: 1. The DNA for the CDR3 is TGTGCCAGCAGGACAGGGGCCAATCAGCCCCAGCATTTT. Its protein is CASRTGANQPQHF. The complete variable domain, with remaining parts taken from reference TRBV2 and TRBJ1-5, reads EPEVTQTPSHQVTQMGQEVILRCVPISNHLYFYWYRQILGQKVEFLVSFYNNEISEKSEIFDDQFSVERPDGSNFTLKIRSTKLEDSAMYFCASRTGANQPQHFGDGTRLSIL.

This clone appeared once. The chain has TRBV3-1 (or the pseudogene TRBV3-2) and TRBJ1-1; D is ambiguous. There are 11 residues in the CDR3. Germline V CDR1 and CDR2: LGHDT, YNNKEL (reference sequence). Trimming took off 5 bases at V and 11 bases at J, with 12 bases between the two ends. CDR3: CASSSRGWAFF. Written as DNA, the CDR3 is TGTGCCAGCAGCTCCCGAGGTTGGGCTTTCTTT.

This chain links TRBV7-9 with TRBJ1-5; the D is unclear. Germline CDR1 reads SEHNR; CDR2 reads FQNEAQ (reference sequence). Trimming stripped 8 bases from V and 2 bases from J, with 16 bases between. The CDR3 is 15 amino acids. As DNA, the CDR3 is TGTGCCAGCCAAGCAGCCGGGGAGGGCAATCAGCCCCAGCATTTT. Its protein is CASQAAGEGNQPQHF. Full variable domain (outside the CDR3, taken from reference TRBV7-9 and TRBJ1-5): DTGVSQNPRHKITKRGQNVTFRCDPISEHNRLYWYRQTLGQGPEFLTYFQNEAQLEKSRLLSDRFSAERPKGSFSTLEIQRTEQGDSAMYLCASQAAGEGNQPQHFGDGTRLSIL.

This clone showed up just a few times. The chain carries TRBV12-3 or TRBV12-4 and TRBJ1-2; 8 nucleotides align to TRBD1. The CDR3 consists of 13 residues. V lost 6 bases to trimming and J lost 8 bases; unmatched junction nucleotides: 8. CDR3 nucleotide sequence: TGTGCCAGCAGCCGTGGACAGGGAGGAGGCTACACCTTC. It encodes CASSRGQGGGYTF.

This chain uses TRBV5-8 with TRBJ2-7, with D possibly matching TRBD1 (7 bases). The CDR3 has 16 residues. V lost 0 bases and J lost 2, with 15 bases in between. Germline V gene lookup returns CDR1 SGHTS and CDR2 YDEGEE. CDR3 region: CASSLAAGQGAYEQYF. CDR3 DNA sequence: TGTGCCAGCAGCTTGGCCGCGGGGCAGGGGGCCTACGAGCAGTACTTC.

The chain couples TRBV5-6 to TRBJ2-3; tentatively, D is TRBD1 (5 bases). Trimming pared 0 bases from V and 5 bases from J, leaving 16 bases between. Germline values: CDR1 SGHDT, CDR2 YYEEEE. This CDR3 comprises 16 residues. The CDR3 DNA is TGTGCCAGCAGCTTGGTACGGCAGGGTTTTCAAGATACGCAGTATTTT. This encodes CASSLVRQGFQDTQYF.

The V and J genes are TRBV18 and TRBJ1-2; 9 bases line up with TRBD1. The V and J ends lost 3 bases and 8 bases, in that order; junction bases with no gene match: 13. This CDR3 region has 16 residues. Per the germline V gene, CDR1 is KGHSH and CDR2 is LQKENI. In DNA, the CDR3 is TGTGCCAGCTCACCCGTCCCGGACAGGGGCCCAAGGGGCTACACCTTC. As protein: CASSPVPDRGPRGYTF. The full variable domain, its missing parts supplied by reference TRBV18 and TRBJ1-2, is NAGVMQNPRHLVRRRGQEARLRCSPMKGHSHVYWYRQLPEEGLKFMVYLQKENIIDESGMPKERFSAEFPKEGPSILRIQQVVRGDSAAYFCASSPVPDRGPRGYTFGSGTRLTVV.

V and J are TRBV4-2 and TRBJ1-2; D call uncertain. Trimming pared 1 base from V and 3 bases from J, leaving 12 bases between. Germline-derived CDR1 and CDR2 are LGHNA and YNFKEQ. The CDR3 contains 15 residues. The CDR3 coding sequence is TGTGCCAGCAGCCAAGGCGGGGTAGCAGACTATGGCTACACCTTC. Protein: CASSQGGVADYGYTF.

This chain links TRBV4-3 with TRBJ1-2, with 8 positions matching TRBD1. Trimming at V came to 0 bases and at J to 5 bases, leaving 2 bases not matched to a gene. The CDR3 runs to 14 residues. Germline lookup yields CDR1 LGHNA and CDR2 YSLEER. CDR3 DNA: TGCGCCAGCAGCCAAGAAAACAGGGGGTATGGCTACACCTTC. This codes for CASSQENRGYGYTF.

This rearrangement joins TRBV7-9 to TRBJ1-2; 7 bases fit TRBD1. The junction had 7 bases not matched to a gene; V was cut back by 5 bases and J by 4 bases. The CDR3 is made up of 14 amino acids. Germline V gene lookup returns CDR1 SEHNR and CDR2 FQNEAQ (reference sequence). CDR3 region: CASSNRDRTYGYTF. CDR3 DNA sequence: TGTGCCAGCAGCAATAGGGACAGAACCTATGGCTACACCTTC.

The V gene is TRBV2, the J gene TRBJ1-1, with 7 bases that match TRBD1. V trimming: 5 bases; J trimming: 0 bases; junction bases outside the gene matches: 3. The CDR3 length is 14 residues. The germline gives CDR1 SNHLY, CDR2 FYNNEI. The CDR3 region has the DNA TGTGCCAGCAGTCAACAGGGGATGAACACTGAAGCTTTCTTT. This encodes CASSQQGMNTEAFF.

This chain joins TRBV5-1 and TRBJ2-1, with 15 bases matching TRBD2. Germline values: CDR1 SGHRS, CDR2 YFSETQ. Trimming at V came to 4 bases and at J to 8 bases, leaving 7 bases not matched to a gene. The CDR3 totals 16 residues. The CDR3 region has the DNA TGCGCCAGCAGCACTGGGACTAGCGGGGGGCCCGATGAGCAGTTCTTC. It specifies CASSTGTSGGPDEQFF.